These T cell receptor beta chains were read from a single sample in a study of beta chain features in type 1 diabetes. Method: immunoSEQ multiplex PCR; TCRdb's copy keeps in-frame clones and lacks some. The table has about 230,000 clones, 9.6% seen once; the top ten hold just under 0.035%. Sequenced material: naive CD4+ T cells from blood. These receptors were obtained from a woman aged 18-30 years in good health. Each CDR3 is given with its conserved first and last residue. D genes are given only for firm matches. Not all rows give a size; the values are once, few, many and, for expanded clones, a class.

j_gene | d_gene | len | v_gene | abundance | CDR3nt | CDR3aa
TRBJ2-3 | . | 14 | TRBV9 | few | TGTGCCAGCAGCGTAGTCTTCGGCACAGATACGCAGTATTTT | CASSVVFGTDTQYF
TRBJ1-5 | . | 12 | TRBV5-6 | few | TGTGCCAGCAGCTTGGTAAATCAGCCCCAGCATTTT | CASSLVNQPQHF
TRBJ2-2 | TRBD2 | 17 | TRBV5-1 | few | TGCGCCAGCAGCTTACCTAGCGGGAGGGCCTCCGGCGGGGAGCTGTTTTTT | CASSLPSGRASGGELFF
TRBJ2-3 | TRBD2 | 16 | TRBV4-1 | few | TGCGCCAGCAGCCAGAGCAACGGGGGGGCCGTGTATACGCAGTATTTT | CASSQSNGGAVYTQYF
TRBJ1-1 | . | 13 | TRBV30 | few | TGTGCCTGGAGTCGCGGATCGAGGACTGAAGCTTTCTTT | CAWSRGSRTEAFF
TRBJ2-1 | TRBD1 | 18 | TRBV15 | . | TGTGCCACCAGCAGAGGGGACAGGGCCCAATTATTCTACAATGAGCAGTTCTTC | CATSRGDRAQLFYNEQFF
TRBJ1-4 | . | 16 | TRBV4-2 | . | TGTGCCAGCAGCCTTTTTAGGGGAACAACTAATGAAAAACTGTTTTTT | CASSLFRGTTNEKLFF
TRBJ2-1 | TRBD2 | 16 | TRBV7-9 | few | TGTGCCAGCAGCTTACCGGGACTAGCGGAATACAATGAGCAGTTCTTC | CASSLPGLAEYNEQFF
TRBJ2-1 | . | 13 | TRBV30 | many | TGTGCCTGGTCGGACTCCTCCTACAATGAGCAGTTCTTC | CAWSDSSYNEQFF
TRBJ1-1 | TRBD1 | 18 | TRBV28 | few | TGTGCCAGCAGTTTCCCCGTCGGACAGGGGCCGGATAACACTGAAGCTTTCTTT | CASSFPVGQGPDNTEAFF
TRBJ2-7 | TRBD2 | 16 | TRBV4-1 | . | TGCGCCAGCAGCCAAGATCTGGAAGCGGGAGCGTACGAGCAGTACTTC | CASSQDLEAGAYEQYF
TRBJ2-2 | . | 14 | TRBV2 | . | TGTGCCAGCGACGCCAGGGGAACTTCCGGGGAGCTGTTTTTT | CASDARGTSGELFF
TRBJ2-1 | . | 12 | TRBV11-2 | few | TGTGCCAGCAGCTTTGGGGGGACTCAGCAGTTCTTC | CASSFGGTQQFF
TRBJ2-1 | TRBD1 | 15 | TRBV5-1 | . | TGCGCCAGCAGCTCTTCAGGGGGCCTGGAATATGAGCAGTTCTTC | CASSSSGGLEYEQFF
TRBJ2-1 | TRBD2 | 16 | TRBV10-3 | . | TGTGCCATCAGTGCCTATACTAGCGGGGGGCATGGTGAGCAGTTCTTC | CAISAYTSGGHGEQFF
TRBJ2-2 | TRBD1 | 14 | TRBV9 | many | TGTGCCAGCAGCACCGGGACAGGGACCGGGGAGCTGTTTTTT | CASSTGTGTGELFF
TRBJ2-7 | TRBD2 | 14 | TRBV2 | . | TGTGCCAGCAGTCCTCTAGCGGGAGGTTACGAGCAGTACTTC | CASSPLAGGYEQYF
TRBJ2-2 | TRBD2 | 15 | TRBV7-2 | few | TGTGCCAGCAGCTTAAAGGGCGGGGGAGCCGGGGAGCTGTTTTTT | CASSLKGGGAGELFF
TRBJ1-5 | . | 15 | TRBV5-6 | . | TGTGCCAGCAGCCGCGGGCTGGGTTTCGACCAGCCCCAGCATTTT | CASSRGLGFDQPQHF
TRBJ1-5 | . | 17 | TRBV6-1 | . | TGTGCCAGCAGTGAACTCAGGGCGGGGGGTAGCAATCAGCCCCAGCATTTT | CASSELRAGGSNQPQHF
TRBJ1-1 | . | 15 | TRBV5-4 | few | TGTGCCAGCAGCCGGGGGGGAGGGTTGAACACTGAAGCTTTCTTT | CASSRGGGLNTEAFF
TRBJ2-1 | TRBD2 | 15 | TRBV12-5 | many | TGTGCTAGTGGCCGGACTAGCGGGATGGACAATGAGCAGTTCTTC | CASGRTSGMDNEQFF
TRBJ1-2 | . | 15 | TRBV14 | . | TGTGCCAGCAGCCAAGTGGACAGCGCTGTCTATGGCTACACCTTC | CASSQVDSAVYGYTF
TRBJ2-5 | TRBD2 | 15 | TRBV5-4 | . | TGTGCCAGCAGCTTGGCCGGACTAGCGGGAGGGGAGCAGTACTTC | CASSLAGLAGGEQYF
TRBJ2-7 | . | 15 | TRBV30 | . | TGTGCCTGGAGTGTAGAGGGACTGGAACCCTACGAGCAGTACTTC | CAWSVEGLEPYEQYF
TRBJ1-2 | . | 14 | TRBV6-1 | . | TGTGCCAGCAGCCAAGGGCCCGGGAGTCAGGGCTACACCTTC | CASSQGPGSQGYTF
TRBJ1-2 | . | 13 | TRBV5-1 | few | TGCGCCAGCAGCTTGGCCCAGGGCGATGGCTACACCTTC | CASSLAQGDGYTF
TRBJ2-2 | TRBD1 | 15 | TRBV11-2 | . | TGTGCCAGCAGCTCGCTCCAGGGGGCTAGCGGGGAGCTGTTTTTT | CASSSLQGASGELFF
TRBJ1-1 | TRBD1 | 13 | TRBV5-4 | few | TGTGCCAGCAGCGGGGACAGAAACACTGAAGCTTTCTTT | CASSGDRNTEAFF
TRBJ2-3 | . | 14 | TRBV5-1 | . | TGCGCCAGCAGCTTGGCCGGGCAGGGAGATACGCAGTATTTT | CASSLAGQGDTQYF
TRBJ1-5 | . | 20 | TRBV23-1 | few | TGCGCCAGCAGTCAATCTCGATCCCTAGAGATTAATTATAGCAATCAGCCCCAGCATTTT | CASSQSRSLEINYSNQPQHF
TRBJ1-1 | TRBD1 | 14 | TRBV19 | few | TGTGCCAGTAGTGCCGCCGGGACAGGGGGCGAAGCTTTCTTT | CASSAAGTGGEAFF
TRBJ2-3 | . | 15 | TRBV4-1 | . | TGCGCCAGCAGCCAAGATTGGTTAGGCACAGATACGCAGTATTTT | CASSQDWLGTDTQYF
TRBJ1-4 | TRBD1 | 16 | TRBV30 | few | TGTGCCTGGAGCCTACCCCCAGGGGGTTCTAATGAAAAACTGTTTTTT | CAWSLPPGGSNEKLFF
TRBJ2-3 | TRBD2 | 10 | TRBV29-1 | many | TGCAGCGCTGGGGGAGGGACGCAGTATTTT | CSAGGGTQYF
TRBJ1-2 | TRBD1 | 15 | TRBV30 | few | TGTGCCTGGACCCGAAGGGGACAGGGGGCTATTGGCTACACCTTC | CAWTRRGQGAIGYTF
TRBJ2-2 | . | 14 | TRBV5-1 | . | TGCGCCAGCAGCTTGGCTAGGGAGCTGGGGGAGCTGTTTTTT | CASSLARELGELFF
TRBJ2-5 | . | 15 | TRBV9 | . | TGTGCCAGCAGCGTGTTACAGGGTCTGGAAGAGACCCAGTACTTC | CASSVLQGLEETQYF
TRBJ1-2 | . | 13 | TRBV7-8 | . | TGTGCCAGCAGTCGGGGGGGGCCGGATGGCTACACCTTC | CASSRGGPDGYTF
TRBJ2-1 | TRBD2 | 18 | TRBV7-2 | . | TGTGCCAGCAGCTTAGCGAGCCGGAGCGGGGGGATTATTAATGAGCAGTTCTTC | CASSLASRSGGIINEQFF
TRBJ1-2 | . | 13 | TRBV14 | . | TGTGCCAGCAGCCCAGGACAGAACTATGGCTACACCTTC | CASSPGQNYGYTF
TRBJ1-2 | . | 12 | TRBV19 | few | TGTGCCAGTAGTGGGCAGAGCTATGGCTACACCTTC | CASSGQSYGYTF
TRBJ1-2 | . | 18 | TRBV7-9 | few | TGTGCCAGCAGCATTAGCAACCCCGCACAGTCGGGGAAAGATGGCTACACCTTC | CASSISNPAQSGKDGYTF
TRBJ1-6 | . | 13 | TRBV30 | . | TGTGCCTGGAGTGCTGCTATTTATTCACCCCTCCACTTT | CAWSAAIYSPLHF
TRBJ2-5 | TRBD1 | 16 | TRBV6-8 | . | TGTGCCAGCAGTCATTCCGGACAGGTTCCCCAAGAGACCCAGTACTTC | CASSHSGQVPQETQYF
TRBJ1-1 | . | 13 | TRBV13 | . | TGTGCCAGCGTGAGACAGCCAAACACTGAAGCTTTCTTT | CASVRQPNTEAFF
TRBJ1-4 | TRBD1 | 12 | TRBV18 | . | TGTGCCAGCTCTCGGGACAGAGAAAAACTGTTTTTT | CASSRDREKLFF
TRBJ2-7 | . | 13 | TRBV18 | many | TGTGCCAGCTCACTGACAACAAGTTTCGAGCAGTACTTC | CASSLTTSFEQYF
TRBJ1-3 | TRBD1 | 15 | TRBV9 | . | TGTGCCAGCAGCGCCGGACAGGGCTCTGGAAACACCATATATTTT | CASSAGQGSGNTIYF
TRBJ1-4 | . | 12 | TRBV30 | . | TGTGCCTGGAGTTTTGCGGTTGAAAAACTGTTTTTT | CAWSFAVEKLFF
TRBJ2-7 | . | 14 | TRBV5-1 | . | TGCGCCAGCAGCTTGGGTCCGGGATCCTACGAGCAGTACTTC | CASSLGPGSYEQYF
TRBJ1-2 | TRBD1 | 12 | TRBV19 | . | TGTGCCAGCCGGGACAGGGCCTATGGCTACACCTTC | CASRDRAYGYTF
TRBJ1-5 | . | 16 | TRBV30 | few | TGTGCCTGGAGTGTATTGGGGCGGGAGAGCAATCAGCCCCAGCATTTT | CAWSVLGRESNQPQHF
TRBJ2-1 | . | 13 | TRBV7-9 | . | TGTGCCAGCAGCCGAGGGACGGCGGGGGAGCAGTTCTTC | CASSRGTAGEQFF
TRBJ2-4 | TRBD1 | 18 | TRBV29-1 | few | TGCAGCGTTGAAGGGACAGGGGTTTCGGGGCTAGCCAAAAACATTCAGTACTTC | CSVEGTGVSGLAKNIQYF
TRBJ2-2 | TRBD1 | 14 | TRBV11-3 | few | TGTGCCAGCAGTGCCGGGACAGGGACCGGGGAGCTGTTTTTT | CASSAGTGTGELFF
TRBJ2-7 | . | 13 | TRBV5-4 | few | TGTGCCAGCAGCAATGGACAGAACTACGAGCAGTACTTC | CASSNGQNYEQYF
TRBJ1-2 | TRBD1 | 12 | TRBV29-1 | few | TGCAGCGTCCGGACAGGTCCGTTTGGCTACACCTTC | CSVRTGPFGYTF
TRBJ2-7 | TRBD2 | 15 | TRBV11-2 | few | TGTGCCAGCAGCACGGGACTAGCGGGAGGGTACGAGCAGTACTTC | CASSTGLAGGYEQYF
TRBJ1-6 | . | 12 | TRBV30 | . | TGTGCCTGGACCCGGGGGGAATGGCCCCTCCACTTT | CAWTRGEWPLHF